Presented here are 14 T cell receptor beta chains from one specimen sequenced in a study of tumor-infiltrating lymphocytes in oesophageal squamous cell carcinoma. One entry per CDR3 protein, called by TCRdb with MiXCR from the PCR reads. Among 15,000 to 20,000 distinct CDR3 sequences listed, less than 50% were seen once. The sequencing sample was made of normal esophageal tissue next to the tumor. The receptors shown here come from a female donor with esophageal squamous cell carcinoma.

The chain uses TRBV6-1 and TRBJ1-3; D may be TRBD1 (5 bases). The CDR3 has 14 residues. In germline, CDR1 is MNHNS, CDR2 SASEGT. The germline V and J ends were trimmed by 6 bases and 0 bases, with 9 bases remaining between them. This chain's CDR3 is CASSAGHSGNTIYF. The CDR3, as DNA: TGTGCCAGCAGCGCCGGACACTCTGGAAACACCATATATTTT.

In regard to this clonotype: A much larger clone lies one base from this, so it may be a read error. V usage is TRBV19 and J usage is TRBJ1-1; a possible D gene is TRBD1 (6 bases). Germline V gene sequence: CDR1 LNHDA, CDR2 SQIVND (reference sequence). The length of the CDR3 is 14 residues. CDR3 sequence reads: CASSIVGGDTKAFF. The CDR3 nucleotides read TGTGCCAGTAGTATAGTTGGAGGGGACACTAAAGCTTTCTTT.

A few counts support this clonotype. The V and J genes are TRBV7-6 and TRBJ2-1; no firm D call. The CDR3 has 12 residues. Trimming left V 5 bases short and J 6 bases short, with 8 bases between. Germline-derived CDR1 and CDR2 are SGHVS and FNYEAQ. CDR3 sequence reads: CASSAGSNEQFF. The CDR3, as DNA: TGTGCCAGCAGCGCTGGGTCCAATGAGCAGTTCTTC.

As regards this clonotype: Relative to the germline gene, one junction end is altered; a read error may explain this. The V and J genes are TRBV28 and TRBJ2-3; no definite D call. The last part of the DNA fits TRBJ2-1 better; the J call may be wrong. The CDR3 sequence is 13 residues long. Germline-derived CDR1 and CDR2 are MDHEN and SYDVKM. The CDR3 sequence is CASTFHQYNQQFF. For the CDR3, the DNA is TGTGCCAGCACTTTCCATCAGTACAATCAGCAGTTCTTC.

This clonotype was picked up many times. J is TRBJ1-2 and V is TRBV5-6; D may be TRBD1 (5 bases). This CDR3 contains 13 residues. Germline CDR1 and CDR2: SGHDT and YYEEEE. The V gene lost 6 bases and the J gene lost 4 bases, with 13 bases spanning the gap. The CDR3 DNA sequence: TGTGCCAGCATCCTTAAGGGGAGCTATGGCTACACCTTC. It is translated as CASILKGSYGYTF. Together with reference TRBV5-6 and TRBJ1-2, the CDR3 gives the full variable domain: DAGVTQSPTHLIKTRGQQVTLRCSPKSGHDTVSWYQQALGQGPQFIFQYYEEEERQRGNFPDRFSGHQFPNYSSELNVNALLLGDSALYLCASILKGSYGYTFGSGTRLTVV.

This rearrangement joins TRBV7-2 to TRBJ2-3; tentative D call: TRBD1 (6 bases). The end of the DNA fits TRBJ1-5 better, so the J call may be wrong. CDR3 length: 15 amino acids. The germline gives CDR1 SGHTA, CDR2 FQGNSA. CDR3: CASSPSDSSNQPQHF. The CDR3 coding sequence is TGTGCCAGCAGCCCGTCGGACAGTAGCAATCAGCCCCAGCATTTT.

This chain connects TRBV27 to TRBJ2-1, with D uncertain. The germline V gene encodes CDR1 MNHEY and CDR2 SMNVEV (reference sequence). V was cut by 7 bases and J by 10 bases, with 17 bases left in between. The CDR3 contains 13 residues. In nucleotides, the CDR3 is TGTGCCAGCAAAGTTGGCGGATCCGTAGAGCAGTTCTTC. It codes for CASKVGGSVEQFF.

This clonotype was detected a few times. This sequence joins TRBV12-3 or TRBV12-4 and TRBJ2-4; 9 nucleotides agree with TRBD2. Near its end, the DNA agrees better with TRBJ2-7, so the J call may be wrong. The CDR3 runs 15 residues. The CDR3 reads CASSLASGRSNEQYF. CDR3 in DNA: TGTGCCAGCAGTTTAGCTAGCGGGAGAAGCAACGAGCAGTACTTC.

This clonotype was counted at least ten times. Since a much larger clone is just one base distant, this may be a read error. The chain links TRBV7-9 to TRBJ2-7; no clear D. The V end was cut by 1 base, the J end by 7 bases, with 20 bases between. The CDR3 is made up of 16 amino acids. Per the germline V gene, CDR1 is SEHNR and CDR2 is FQNEAQ (reference sequence). The CDR3 DNA reads TGTGCCAGCAGCTTAGTCCTTACTCACCTCGACAATGAGCAGTACTTC. Translated, it gives CASSLVLTHLDNEQYF.

The genes are TRBV5-1 and TRBJ2-4; D possibly corresponds to TRBD1 (6 bases). The J call is uncertain, as TRBJ1-2 better fits the DNA end. There are 14 residues in the CDR3. CDR1 is SGHRS and CDR2 is YFSETQ in the germline V gene. The CDR3 loop reads CASSLDRENYGYTF. The DNA for the CDR3 is TGCGCCAGCAGCTTGGACAGGGAGAACTATGGCTACACCTTC.

The chain joins TRBV7-3 to TRBJ2-3; 8 bases are a match to TRBD1. Judging by the DNA end, TRBJ2-7 fits better; the J call may be wrong. CDR3 length: 14 residues. Germline V gene lookup returns CDR1 SGHTA and CDR2 FQGTGA. The CDR3 DNA reads as TGTGCCAGCAGCTACGGACAGGGTCCCTACGAGCAGTACTTC. It is translated as CASSYGQGPYEQYF.

By frequency in the sample, this clonotype is medium-sized. CDR3 in amino acids: CASSPANRGLPGYGYTF. The CDR3 nucleotides are TGTGCCAGCAGCCCCGCAAACAGGGGCCTCCCCGGCTATGGCTACACCTTC. The genes are TRBV7-9 and TRBJ1-2, with 7 bases lining up with TRBD1. Trimming at V came to 5 bases and at J to 4 bases, leaving 16 bases not matched to a gene. The CDR3 has 17 residues. Per germline, CDR1 SEHNR and CDR2 FQNEAQ (reference sequence).

V usage is TRBV7-2 and J usage is TRBJ1-5; 10 bases map to TRBD1. CDR1 and CDR2 from the germline V gene are SGHTA and FQGNSA. The CDR3 covers 17 residues. V shed 2 bases and J 6 bases; nucleotides not matched to a gene: 10. CDR3 in amino acids: CASSLIFGTGVSQPQHF. For the CDR3, the DNA is TGTGCCAGCAGCTTAATCTTCGGGACAGGGGTTAGTCAGCCCCAGCATTTT.

The table lists this clonotype with a few counts. The chain is built from TRBV10-3 and TRBJ2-1, with TRBD2 as a possible D gene (6 bases). The CDR3 covers 17 residues. Looked up from germline, CDR1 is ENHRY and CDR2 is SYGVKD. The V end was cut by 4 bases, the J end by 0 bases, with 16 bases between. DNA of the CDR3: TGTGCCATCAGTGGTACTCTAGCGCCGAGCTCCTACAATGAGCAGTTCTTC. Translated, it gives CAISGTLAPSSYNEQFF.